This paragraph covers one T cell receptor (beta chain) sequence. Its antigen is not identified. These data come from a study of blood T cells in healthy people across ages. At the level of the study: Using template switching, researchers captured about one barcoded beta molecule for each two T cells. Study observations and caveats: Unsorted PBMCs prevented conclusive naive versus antigen-experienced comparison. Relative to aged donors, long-lived donors carried more naive CD4+ cells and displayed higher diversity.

The CDR3 consists of 16 residues. Losses at the gene ends were 2 bases for V and 3 bases for J; bases not matched to a gene: 7. Alongside a J-beta primer mix, a sample-barcoded 5' primer served in a second PCR lasting about 7 to 11 cycles. In TCRdb, the 5' RACE reads were re-called with MiXCR into one record per CDR3 protein. The sample records hundreds of thousands of distinct CDR3 sequences, more than 40% being singletons. Total RNA extracted from each sample amounted to at least 6 micrograms. V and J are TRBV12-3 or TRBV12-4 and TRBJ1-5; 7 nucleotides align to TRBD1. This TCR was sampled from a man in his sixties in good health. The sample consisted of blood. CDR3 nucleotide sequence: TGTGCCAGCAGTTTATCAGGGGGGATGGACAATCAGCCCCAGCATTTT. Translated: CASSLSGGMDNQPQHF.